The T cell receptor beta chain under discussion was sequenced for a study of blood T cell repertoires in COVID-19. The study assigned cohorts using participant-reported clinical history. CDR3 length equals 16 residues. Germline CDR1 and CDR2: LNHDA and SQIVND (reference sequence). V gave up 6 bases and J gave up 0 bases, with 12 bases separating them. Generated by immunoSEQ multiplex PCR, the TCRdb table keeps only in-frame clones and is missing some. The sample shows around 50,000 clones, roughly 80% of them seen only once. Material for sequencing was PBMCs or T cells enriched from blood (not recorded which). The chain recombines TRBV19 with TRBJ2-6; D is possibly TRBD2 (6 bases). The origin of this receptor is a woman aged 45-65 years with acute COVID-19. For the CDR3, the DNA is TGTGCCAGTAGCCCGACGGGGGTCTCTGGGGCCAACGTCCTGACTTTC. Translating gives CASSPTGVSGANVLTF.